What follows are 8 T cell receptor beta chains derived from one specimen sequenced in a study of human T cells and chemical hapten exposure. Specified time point: patch test 1, 2 weeks after DPC sensitization. The sample's treatment: therapeutic diphenylcyclopropenone sensitization with weekly scalp DPC. TCRdb re-called the RACE reads with MiXCR, one entry per CDR3 protein. Here the sample spans 74,000 or so distinct CDR3 sequences, 10% being singletons. The sequencing here drew on whole blood, taken in connection with sensitization to the hapten diphenylcyclopropenone (DPC). The source of these receptors is a woman aged 45-60 years with alopecia areata. Some clones in this sample may be carry-over from other donors' samples.

This chain uses TRBV11-2 with TRBJ2-2; TRBD2 might be the D (5 bases). CDR1 SGHAT and CDR2 FQNNGV come from the germline V gene. The V and J ends lost 1 base and 5 bases respectively, with 11 bases between them. CDR3 length: 15 residues. For the CDR3, the DNA is TGTGCCAGCAGCTTAGTCCTCAGGAGGACCGGGGAGCTGTTTTTT. Residues: CASSLVLRRTGELFF.

The gene calls are TRBV2 and TRBJ2-1; D remains ambiguous. Trimming removed 0 bases at V and 6 bases at J, with 12 bases between. The germline gives CDR1 SNHLY, CDR2 FYNNEI. This CDR3 has 15 amino acids. The CDR3 DNA is TGTGCCAGCAGTGAAGCGAAACGAGCAGGCAATGAGCAGTTCTTC. As protein: CASSEAKRAGNEQFF.

This sequence joins TRBV29-1 and TRBJ2-7, with D maybe TRBD2 (7 bases). V was pared by 4 bases and J by 3 bases, with 16 bases between. This CDR3 spans 14 amino acids. Germline values: CDR1 SQVTM, CDR2 ANQGSEA. The CDR3 DNA reads TGCAGCGTTGTAAGGGGGGGGCGAATCTACGAGCAGTACTTC. This gives the protein CSVVRGGRIYEQYF.

The table lists this clonotype with a few counts. The chain is built from TRBV14 and TRBJ2-5, with TRBD1 matching 7 bases. The trim removed 1 base at V and 2 bases at J, leaving 4 bases unmatched. The CDR3 extends over 15 amino acids. The V gene's germline CDR1 is SGHDN and CDR2 FVKESK. The CDR3 DNA sequence: TGTGCCAGCAGCCAAGCGGGGACAGCTCAAGAGACCCAGTACTTC. This translates into CASSQAGTAQETQYF.

This clonotype was seen many times. V is TRBV7-2 and J is TRBJ2-1; D assignment may be TRBD1 or TRBD2 (5 bases each). This CDR3 spans 14 amino acids. Looked up from germline, CDR1 is SGHTA and CDR2 is FQGNSA. Trimming cost V 0 bases and J 6 bases, with 9 bases left between them. Here the CDR3 DNA reads TGTGCCAGCAGCTTAGCGAGGGGAAGCAATGAGCAGTTCTTC. It codes for CASSLARGSNEQFF.

This chain links TRBV7-2 with TRBJ1-5, with D hard to call. CDR3 length: 14 residues. V dropped 5 bases and J dropped 0 bases, with 8 bases sitting between them. In germline, CDR1 is SGHTA, CDR2 FQGNSA. The DNA for the CDR3 is TGTGCCAGCAGCCTCGCGAGTAGCAATCAGCCCCAGCATTTT. Protein product: CASSLASSNQPQHF.

This clonotype was found many times. The chain joins TRBV24-1 to TRBJ2-3; 8 bases match TRBD2. From germline, CDR1 is KGHDR and CDR2 SFDVKD. This CDR3 region has 17 residues. V gave up 3 bases and J gave up 7 bases; unmatched junction bases: 14. In DNA form, the CDR3 reads TGTGCCACCAGTGATCGTTCGTCCGGGAGGGCCAAAAATACGCAGTATTTT. This sequence encodes CATSDRSSGRAKNTQYF.

The chain has TRBV28 and TRBJ1-1; no definite D call. Trimming pared 6 bases from V and 4 bases from J, leaving 9 bases between. Germline CDR1 MDHEN, CDR2 SYDVKM. The CDR3 is 12 residues long. The CDR3 loop is CASRALVTEAFF. Here the CDR3 DNA reads TGTGCCAGCAGAGCCTTGGTCACTGAAGCTTTCTTT.